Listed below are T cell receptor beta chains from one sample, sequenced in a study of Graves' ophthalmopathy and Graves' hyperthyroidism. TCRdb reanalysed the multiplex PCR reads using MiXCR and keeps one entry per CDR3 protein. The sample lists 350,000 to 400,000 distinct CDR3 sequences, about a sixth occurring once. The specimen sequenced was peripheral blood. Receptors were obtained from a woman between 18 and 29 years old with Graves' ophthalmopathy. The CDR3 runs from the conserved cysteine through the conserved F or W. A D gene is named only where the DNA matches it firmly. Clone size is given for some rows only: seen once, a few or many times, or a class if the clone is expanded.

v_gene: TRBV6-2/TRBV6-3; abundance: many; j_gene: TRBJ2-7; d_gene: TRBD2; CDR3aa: CASTFGGRINEQYF; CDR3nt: TGTGCCAGCACCTTCGGCGGGAGGATCAACGAGCAGTACTTC
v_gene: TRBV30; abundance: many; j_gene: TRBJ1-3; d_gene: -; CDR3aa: CAWSRVGGNTIYF; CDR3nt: TGTGCCTGGAGTCGGGTGGGTGGAAACACCATATATTTT
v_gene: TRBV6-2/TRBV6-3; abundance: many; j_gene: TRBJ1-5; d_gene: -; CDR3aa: CASSYSTTQHF; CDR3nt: TGTGCCAGCAGTTACTCGACGACCCAGCATTTT
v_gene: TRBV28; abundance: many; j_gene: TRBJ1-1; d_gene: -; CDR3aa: CASSGGAPTEAFF; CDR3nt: TGTGCCAGCAGTGGAGGGGCGCCCACTGAAGCTTTCTTT
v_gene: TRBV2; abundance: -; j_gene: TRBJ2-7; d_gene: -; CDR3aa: CASSRKGPNYEQYF; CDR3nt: TGTGCCAGCAGCCGAAAGGGGCCTAACTACGAGCAGTACTTC
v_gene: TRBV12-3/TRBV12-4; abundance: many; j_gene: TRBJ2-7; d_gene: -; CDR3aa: CASSFYHGLNIRYEQYF; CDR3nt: TGTGCCAGCAGCTTCTACCACGGCCTCAATATTCGCTACGAGCAGTACTTC
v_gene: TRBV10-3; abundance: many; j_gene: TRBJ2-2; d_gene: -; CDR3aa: CAIRAGTPNTGELFF; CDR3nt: TGTGCCATCAGAGCCGGGACGCCGAACACCGGGGAGCTGTTTTTT
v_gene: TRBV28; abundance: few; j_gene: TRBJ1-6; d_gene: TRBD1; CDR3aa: CASSPTDRGWDSPLHF; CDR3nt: TGTGCCAGCAGCCCTACTGACAGGGGGTGGGATTCACCCCTCCACTTT
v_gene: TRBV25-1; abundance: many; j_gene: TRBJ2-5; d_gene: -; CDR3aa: CASSERPQARGGETQYF; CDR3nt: TGTGCCAGCAGTGAACGCCCTCAGGCCAGGGGCGGGGAGACCCAGTACTTC
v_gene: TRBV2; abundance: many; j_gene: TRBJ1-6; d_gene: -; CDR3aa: CASRPGTLSSPLHF; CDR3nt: TGTGCCAGCAGGCCCGGGACACTGAGTTCACCCCTCCACTTT
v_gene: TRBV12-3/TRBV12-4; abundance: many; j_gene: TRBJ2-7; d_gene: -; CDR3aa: CASGRSAFLHYEQYF; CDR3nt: TGTGCCAGCGGCCGGTCGGCCTTTTTACACTACGAGCAGTACTTC
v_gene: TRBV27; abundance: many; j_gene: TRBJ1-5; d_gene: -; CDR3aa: CASSLYPPGSLGPQHF; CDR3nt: TGTGCCAGCAGTTTATACCCCCCGGGGTCACTGGGGCCCCAGCATTTT
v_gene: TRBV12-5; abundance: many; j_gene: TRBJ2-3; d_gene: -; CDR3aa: CASGRRGDTQYF; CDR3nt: TGTGCTAGTGGTCGCAGGGGAGATACGCAGTATTTT
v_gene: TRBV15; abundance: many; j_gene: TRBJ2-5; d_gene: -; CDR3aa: CATSEGPTKETQYF; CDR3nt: TGTGCCACCAGCGAAGGACCCACGAAAGAGACCCAGTACTTC
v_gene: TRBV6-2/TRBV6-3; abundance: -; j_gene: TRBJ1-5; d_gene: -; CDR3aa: CASSYEYYQPQHF; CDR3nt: TGTGCCAGCAGTTACGAGTACTATCAGCCCCAGCATTTT
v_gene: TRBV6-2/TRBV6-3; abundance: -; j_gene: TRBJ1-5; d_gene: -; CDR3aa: CASSSPFRRSNQPQHF; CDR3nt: TGTGCCAGCAGTTCCCCGTTTCGTCGTAGCAATCAGCCCCAGCATTTT
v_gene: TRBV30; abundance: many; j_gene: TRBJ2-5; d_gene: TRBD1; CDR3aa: CAWSVGWQGEETQYF; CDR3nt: TGTGCCTGGAGTGTAGGGTGGCAGGGGGAAGAGACCCAGTACTTC
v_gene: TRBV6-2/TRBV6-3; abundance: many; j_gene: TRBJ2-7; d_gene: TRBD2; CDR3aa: CASSSGTSGATYEQYF; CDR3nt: TGTGCCAGCAGCTCCGGGACTAGCGGTGCTACCTACGAGCAGTACTTC
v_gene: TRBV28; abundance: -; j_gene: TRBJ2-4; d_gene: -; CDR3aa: CATKDGFGIQYF; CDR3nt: TGTGCCACTAAGGACGGGTTCGGCATTCAGTACTTC
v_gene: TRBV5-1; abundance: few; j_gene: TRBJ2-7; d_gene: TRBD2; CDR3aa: CASSLTGTSGSANHYEQYF; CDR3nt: TGCGCCAGCAGCTTAACCGGGACTAGCGGGAGTGCCAATCACTACGAGCAGTACTTC
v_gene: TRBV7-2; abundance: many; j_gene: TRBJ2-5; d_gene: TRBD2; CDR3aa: CATSLRGAQYF; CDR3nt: TGTGCCACTTCCCTACGGGGGGCCCAGTACTTC
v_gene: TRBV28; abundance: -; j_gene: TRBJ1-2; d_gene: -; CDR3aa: CASSTHAEDYGYTF; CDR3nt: TGTGCCAGCAGTACCCATGCCGAGGACTATGGCTACACCTTC
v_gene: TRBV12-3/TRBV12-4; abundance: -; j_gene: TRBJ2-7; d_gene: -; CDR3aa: CASSLNSLQEQYF; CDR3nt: TGTGCCAGCAGTTTGAACAGCCTGCAGGAGCAGTACTTC
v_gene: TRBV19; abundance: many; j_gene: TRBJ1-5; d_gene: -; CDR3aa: CASSQTGTFNQPQHF; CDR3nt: TGTGCCAGTAGTCAAACCGGGACCTTCAATCAGCCCCAGCATTTT